Sequencing of this TCR beta chain was carried out in a study of T-cell memory formation after mild COVID-19. This clonotype was counted at least ten times. Its target is not known. TCRdb analysed the 5' RACE reads with MiXCR anew, one entry per CDR3 protein. Here the sample spans approximately 230,000 distinct CDR3 sequences, 15% to 20% being singletons. The germline CDR1 and CDR2 sequences are SEHNR and FQNEAQ (reference sequence). Germline trimming cut 1 base from V and 2 bases from J; bases unmatched to any gene: 1. The CDR3 loop spans 14 amino acids. Study-wide findings and caveats: A second wave expanding day 15 to 37 was CD4+-biased; contracting clones were balanced.

The rearrangement uses TRBV7-9 and TRBJ1-1; 7 bases match TRBD1. Sequenced: PBMCs or a T cell subset sorted from them (not recorded which). The clonotype was recovered from a man between 18 and 29 years old who had mild COVID-19 (a few samples of this study predate the infection). Cell type and time point are not known. The CDR3 region is CASSLVGGNTEAFF. Here the CDR3 DNA reads TGTGCCAGCAGCTTAGTAGGGGGCAACACTGAAGCTTTCTTT.